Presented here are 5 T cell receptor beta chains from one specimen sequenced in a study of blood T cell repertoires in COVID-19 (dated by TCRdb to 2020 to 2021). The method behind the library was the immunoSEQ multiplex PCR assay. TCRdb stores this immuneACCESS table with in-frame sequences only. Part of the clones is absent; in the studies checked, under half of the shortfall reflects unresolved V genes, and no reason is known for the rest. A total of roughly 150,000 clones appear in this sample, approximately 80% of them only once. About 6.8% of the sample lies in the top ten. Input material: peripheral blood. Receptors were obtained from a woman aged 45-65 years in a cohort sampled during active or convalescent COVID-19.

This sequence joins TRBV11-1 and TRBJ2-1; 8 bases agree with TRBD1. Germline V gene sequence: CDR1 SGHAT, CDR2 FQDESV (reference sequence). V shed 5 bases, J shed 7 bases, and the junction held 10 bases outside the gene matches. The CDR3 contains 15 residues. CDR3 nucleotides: TGTGCCAGCAGCCCAGGGGGCCTTAGACCTAATGAGCAGTTCTTC. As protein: CASSPGGLRPNEQFF. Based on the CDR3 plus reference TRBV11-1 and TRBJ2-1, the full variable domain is EAEVAQSPRYKITEKSQAVAFWCDPISGHATLYWYRQILGQGPELLVQFQDESVVDDSQLPKDRFSAERLKGVDSTLKIQPAELGDSAMYLCASSPGGLRPNEQFFGPGTRLTVL.

In DNA form, the CDR3 reads TGTGCCAGCAGTCCCCGCGTCGAGCTGTTTTTT. Protein product: CASSPRVELFF. This sequence joins TRBV12-3 or TRBV12-4 and TRBJ2-2; D gene uncertain. The CDR3 totals 11 residues. Trimming took off 5 bases at V and 11 bases at J, with 9 bases between the two ends.

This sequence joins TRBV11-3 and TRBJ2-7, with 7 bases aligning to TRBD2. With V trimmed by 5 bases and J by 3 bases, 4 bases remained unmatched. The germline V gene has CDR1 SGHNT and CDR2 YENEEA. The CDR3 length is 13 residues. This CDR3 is CASSRGEGYEQYF. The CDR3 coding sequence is TGTGCCAGCAGCCGCGGGGAGGGCTACGAGCAGTACTTC.

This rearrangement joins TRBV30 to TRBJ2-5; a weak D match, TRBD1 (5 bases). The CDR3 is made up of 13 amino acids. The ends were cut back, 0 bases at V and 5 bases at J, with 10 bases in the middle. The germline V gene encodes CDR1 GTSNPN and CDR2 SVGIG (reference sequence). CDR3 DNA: TGTGCCTGGAGTGTCAGGGCACGGGAGACCCAGTACTTC. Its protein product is CAWSVRARETQYF.

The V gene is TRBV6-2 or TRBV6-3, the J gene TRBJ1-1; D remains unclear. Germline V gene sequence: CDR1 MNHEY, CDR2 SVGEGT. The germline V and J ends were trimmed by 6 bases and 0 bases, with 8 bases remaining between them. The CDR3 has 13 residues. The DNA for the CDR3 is TGTGCCAGCAGCCCGAGGGTGAACACTGAAGCTTTCTTT. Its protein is CASSPRVNTEAFF.